A selection of T cell receptor beta chains follows, all from one sample in a study of PD-L1 blockade in urothelial cancer. This table comes from immunoSEQ multiplex PCR, and its TCRdb copy is limited to in-frame clones, with some not included. The sample has some 45,000 clones; more than 70% are singletons. Sequenced here: PBMCs, sampled around atezolizumab (anti-PD-L1) treatment. These receptors all come from a donor aged 40 or older with urothelial cancer. CDR3s include the opening cysteine and the closing phenylalanine or tryptophan. Each record gives: J gene, V gene, D gene, clone size, CDR3 DNA, CDR3 protein. The D gene is left open where the match is weak. Where a row states a size, it is once, few, many or the class of an expanded clone; other rows omit it.

j_gene: TRBJ1-1
v_gene: TRBV9
d_gene: TRBD1
abundance: .
CDR3nt: TGTGCCAGCAGCCTCCGTTCGGACAGGGCTACTGAAGCTTTCTTT
CDR3aa: CASSLRSDRATEAFF

j_gene: TRBJ2-1
v_gene: TRBV6-5
d_gene: .
abundance: .
CDR3nt: TGTGCCAGCAGTCAGTACAATGAGCAGTTCTTC
CDR3aa: CASSQYNEQFF

j_gene: TRBJ2-5
v_gene: TRBV7-6
d_gene: TRBD2
abundance: .
CDR3nt: TGTGCCAGCAGCTTAGGACCGGGGGGGACCCAGTACTTC
CDR3aa: CASSLGPGGTQYF

j_gene: TRBJ2-3
v_gene: TRBV7-2
d_gene: TRBD2
abundance: .
CDR3nt: TGTGCCAGCAGCCCCCGGCGGCTAGCGGGAGTTGGAGATACGCAGTATTTT
CDR3aa: CASSPRRLAGVGDTQYF

j_gene: TRBJ1-2
v_gene: TRBV15
d_gene: .
abundance: once
CDR3nt: TGTGCCACCAGCAGTCCAGGGATCTTCTATGGCTACACCTTC
CDR3aa: CATSSPGIFYGYTF

j_gene: TRBJ2-1
v_gene: TRBV5-1
d_gene: .
abundance: .
CDR3nt: TGCGCCAGCAGCTTAGGGGGACCAGGGTACAATGAGCAGTTCTTC
CDR3aa: CASSLGGPGYNEQFF

j_gene: TRBJ2-1
v_gene: TRBV2
d_gene: .
abundance: .
CDR3nt: TGTGCCAGCAGCCCGCGGGCGGCCTACAATGAGCAGTTCTTC
CDR3aa: CASSPRAAYNEQFF

j_gene: TRBJ1-2
v_gene: TRBV28
d_gene: .
abundance: .
CDR3nt: TGTGCCAGCAGGCAAGCCTATGGCTACACCTTC
CDR3aa: CASRQAYGYTF

j_gene: TRBJ2-1
v_gene: TRBV27
d_gene: .
abundance: .
CDR3nt: TGTGCCAGCAGTCCACGGTCCCGAATCGGTGAGCAGTTCTTC
CDR3aa: CASSPRSRIGEQFF

j_gene: TRBJ2-7
v_gene: TRBV13
d_gene: .
abundance: .
CDR3nt: TGTGCCAGCAGCTTCCGTGGGGGGTTAGCCGGTTCCTACGAGCAGTACTTC
CDR3aa: CASSFRGGLAGSYEQYF

j_gene: TRBJ2-1
v_gene: TRBV6-5
d_gene: .
abundance: .
CDR3nt: TGTGCCAGCAGCTCACCGGGACTGCCCATGTCTGAGCAGTTCTTC
CDR3aa: CASSSPGLPMSEQFF

j_gene: TRBJ2-3
v_gene: TRBV11-2
d_gene: .
abundance: .
CDR3nt: TGTGCCAGCAGCCGCGGGTCAAGCACAGATACGCAGTATTTT
CDR3aa: CASSRGSSTDTQYF

j_gene: TRBJ2-7
v_gene: TRBV28
d_gene: TRBD2
abundance: .
CDR3nt: TGTGCCAGCAGCCCCGGGACTAACCCGTGGGGCGAGCAGTACTTC
CDR3aa: CASSPGTNPWGEQYF

j_gene: TRBJ1-3
v_gene: TRBV30
d_gene: .
abundance: .
CDR3nt: TGTGCCTGGAGCGCCCCCGGGGACACCATATATTTT
CDR3aa: CAWSAPGDTIYF

j_gene: TRBJ2-5
v_gene: TRBV11-2
d_gene: TRBD1
abundance: .
CDR3nt: TGTGCCAGCAGCACAGGGGTTCGCGAGACCCAGTACTTC
CDR3aa: CASSTGVRETQYF

j_gene: TRBJ1-1
v_gene: TRBV28
d_gene: TRBD1
abundance: .
CDR3nt: TGTGCCAGCAGCGCGACAGGGCGCGCTGAAGCTTTCTTT
CDR3aa: CASSATGRAEAFF

j_gene: TRBJ2-3
v_gene: TRBV10-3
d_gene: TRBD2
abundance: .
CDR3nt: TGTGCCATCAACCCGACTAGCGGGAGGGTGGTAGATACGCAGTATTTT
CDR3aa: CAINPTSGRVVDTQYF

j_gene: TRBJ2-4
v_gene: TRBV4-2
d_gene: TRBD2
abundance: .
CDR3nt: TGTGCCAGCAGCCTGGGACTAGCCCAAAACATTCAGTACTTC
CDR3aa: CASSLGLAQNIQYF

j_gene: TRBJ2-5
v_gene: TRBV11-3
d_gene: .
abundance: .
CDR3nt: TGTGCCAGCAGCTTAGGCCGGCGGAGCCAAGAGACCCAGTACTTC
CDR3aa: CASSLGRRSQETQYF

j_gene: TRBJ2-1
v_gene: TRBV7-6
d_gene: .
abundance: .
CDR3nt: TGTGCCAGCAGATTGCTAGCTGGCGCTTACAATGAGCAGTTCTTC
CDR3aa: CASRLLAGAYNEQFF

j_gene: TRBJ2-7
v_gene: TRBV19
d_gene: TRBD2
abundance: .
CDR3nt: TGTGCCAGTAGTAGGTGGGGACTAGCGGAACCGCAGGAGCAGTACTTC
CDR3aa: CASSRWGLAEPQEQYF

j_gene: TRBJ1-5
v_gene: TRBV2
d_gene: TRBD1
abundance: .
CDR3nt: TGTGCCAGCAGGAGGGACAGTAGCAATCAGCCCCAGCATTTT
CDR3aa: CASRRDSSNQPQHF

j_gene: TRBJ2-7
v_gene: TRBV9
d_gene: .
abundance: .
CDR3nt: TGTGCCAGCAGCGTAGGCGGCGGGGCCCCATACGAGCAGTACTTC
CDR3aa: CASSVGGGAPYEQYF

j_gene: TRBJ2-5
v_gene: TRBV5-1
d_gene: TRBD2
abundance: .
CDR3nt: TGCGCCAGCAGCTTGGCTAGCGGGATGCAGGAGACCCAGTACTTC
CDR3aa: CASSLASGMQETQYF

j_gene: TRBJ2-1
v_gene: TRBV7-9
d_gene: .
abundance: .
CDR3nt: TGTGCCAGCAGCTTAAAGGGGGTGGGTGAGCAGTTCTTC
CDR3aa: CASSLKGVGEQFF

j_gene: TRBJ1-3
v_gene: TRBV15
d_gene: .
abundance: .
CDR3nt: TGTGCCACCAGCAGAGATGACACCCGAAACACCATATATTTT
CDR3aa: CATSRDDTRNTIYF

j_gene: TRBJ2-3
v_gene: TRBV30
d_gene: TRBD2
abundance: .
CDR3nt: TGTGCCTGGGCGTCCAATAGCGGGCCCACAGATACGCAGTATTTT
CDR3aa: CAWASNSGPTDTQYF

j_gene: TRBJ2-1
v_gene: TRBV29-1
d_gene: TRBD2
abundance: .
CDR3nt: TGCAGCGTTGAATTTCTAGGGAGGGGTAATGAGCAGTTCTTC
CDR3aa: CSVEFLGRGNEQFF

j_gene: TRBJ1-5
v_gene: TRBV11-3
d_gene: TRBD1
abundance: .
CDR3nt: TGTGCCAGCAGCTTGGGACAGGGAGAGTTAAATCAGCCCCAGCATTTT
CDR3aa: CASSLGQGELNQPQHF

j_gene: TRBJ2-1
v_gene: TRBV19
d_gene: TRBD2
abundance: .
CDR3nt: TGTGCCAGTAGTATTGGGCTAGCGGACTACAATGAGCAGTTCTTC
CDR3aa: CASSIGLADYNEQFF

j_gene: TRBJ2-7
v_gene: TRBV18
d_gene: .
abundance: .
CDR3nt: TGTGCCAGCTCACCCCGGACGGGAGACTACGAGCAGTACTTC
CDR3aa: CASSPRTGDYEQYF

j_gene: TRBJ2-3
v_gene: TRBV7-2
d_gene: TRBD2
abundance: .
CDR3nt: TGTGCCAGCAGCTTTGGGACTAGCGGGAGGCGGCGTGGAGATACGCAGTATTTT
CDR3aa: CASSFGTSGRRRGDTQYF

j_gene: TRBJ1-2
v_gene: TRBV7-9
d_gene: TRBD1
abundance: once
CDR3nt: TGTGCCAGCAGCCTAGCCGGACAGGGCTCTGGCTACACCTTC
CDR3aa: CASSLAGQGSGYTF